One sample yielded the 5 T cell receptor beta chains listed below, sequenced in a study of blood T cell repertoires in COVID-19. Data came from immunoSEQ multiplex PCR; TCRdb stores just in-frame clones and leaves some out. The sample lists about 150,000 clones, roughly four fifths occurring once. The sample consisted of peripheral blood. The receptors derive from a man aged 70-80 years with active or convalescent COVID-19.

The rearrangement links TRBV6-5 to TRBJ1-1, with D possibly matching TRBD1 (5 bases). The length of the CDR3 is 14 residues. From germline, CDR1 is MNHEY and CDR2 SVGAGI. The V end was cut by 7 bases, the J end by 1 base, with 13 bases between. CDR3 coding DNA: TGTGCCAGCATCCCCGGGAGGGGGAACACTGAAGCTTTCTTT. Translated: CASIPGRGNTEAFF.

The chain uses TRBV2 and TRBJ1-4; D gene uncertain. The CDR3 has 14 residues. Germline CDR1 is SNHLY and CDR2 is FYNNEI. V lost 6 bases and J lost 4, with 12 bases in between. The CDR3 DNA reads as TGTGCCAGCAGCCGGGAGCAGGTTAATGAAAAACTGTTTTTT. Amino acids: CASSREQVNEKLFF.

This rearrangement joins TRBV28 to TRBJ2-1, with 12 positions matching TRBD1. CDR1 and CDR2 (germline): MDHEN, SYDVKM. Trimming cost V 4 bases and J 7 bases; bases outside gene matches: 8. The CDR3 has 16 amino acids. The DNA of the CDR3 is TGTGCCAGCAGTTCGTCCGGGACAGGGGGCTTAAATGAGCAGTTCTTC. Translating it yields CASSSSGTGGLNEQFF.

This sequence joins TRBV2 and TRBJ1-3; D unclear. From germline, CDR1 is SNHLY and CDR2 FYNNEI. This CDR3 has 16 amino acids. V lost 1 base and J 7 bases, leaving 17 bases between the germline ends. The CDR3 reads CASSEGQNWRWNTIYF. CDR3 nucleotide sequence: TGTGCCAGCAGTGAAGGTCAGAATTGGAGGTGGAACACCATATATTTT.

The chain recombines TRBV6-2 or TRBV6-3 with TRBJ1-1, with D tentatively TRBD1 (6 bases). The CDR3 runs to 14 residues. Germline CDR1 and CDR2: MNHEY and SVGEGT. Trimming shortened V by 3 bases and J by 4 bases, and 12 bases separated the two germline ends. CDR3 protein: CASSYAGEGTEAFF. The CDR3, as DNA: TGTGCCAGCAGTTATGCAGGGGAGGGCACTGAAGCTTTCTTT.